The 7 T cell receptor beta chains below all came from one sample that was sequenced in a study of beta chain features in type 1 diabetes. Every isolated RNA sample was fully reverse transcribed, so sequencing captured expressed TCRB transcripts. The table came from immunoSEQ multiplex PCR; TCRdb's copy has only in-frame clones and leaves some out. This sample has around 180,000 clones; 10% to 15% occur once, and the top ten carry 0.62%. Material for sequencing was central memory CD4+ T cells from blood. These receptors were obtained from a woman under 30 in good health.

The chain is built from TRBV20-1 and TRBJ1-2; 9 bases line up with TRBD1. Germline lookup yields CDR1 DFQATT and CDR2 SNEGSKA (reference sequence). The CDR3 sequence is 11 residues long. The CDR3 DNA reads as TGCAGGAGGACAGGGGAAGATGGCTACACCTTC. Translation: CRRTGEDGYTF.

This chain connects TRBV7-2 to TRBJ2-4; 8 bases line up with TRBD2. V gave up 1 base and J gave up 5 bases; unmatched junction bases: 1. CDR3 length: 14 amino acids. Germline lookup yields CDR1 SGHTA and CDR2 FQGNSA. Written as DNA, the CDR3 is TGTGCCAGCAGCTTAGTGACTAGCGAAAACATTCAGTACTTC. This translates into CASSLVTSENIQYF.

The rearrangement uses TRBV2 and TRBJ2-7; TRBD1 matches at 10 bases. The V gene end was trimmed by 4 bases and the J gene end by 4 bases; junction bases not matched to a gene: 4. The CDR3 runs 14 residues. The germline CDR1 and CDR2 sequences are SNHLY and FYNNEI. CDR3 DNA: TGTGCCAGCAGTGGACAGGGGGCGGTTTACGAGCAGTACTTC. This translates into CASSGQGAVYEQYF. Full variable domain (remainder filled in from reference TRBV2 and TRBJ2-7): EPEVTQTPSHQVTQMGQEVILRCVPISNHLYFYWYRQILGQKVEFLVSFYNNEISEKSEIFDDQFSVERPDGSNFTLKIRSTKLEDSAMYFCASSGQGAVYEQYFGPGTRLTVT.

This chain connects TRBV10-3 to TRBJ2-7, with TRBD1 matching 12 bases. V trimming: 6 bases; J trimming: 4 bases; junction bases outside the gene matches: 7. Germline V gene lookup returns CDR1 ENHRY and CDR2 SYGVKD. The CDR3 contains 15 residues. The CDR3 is CAIRDPGQGAYEQYF. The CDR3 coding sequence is TGTGCCATCAGAGATCCGGGACAGGGGGCTTACGAGCAGTACTTC.

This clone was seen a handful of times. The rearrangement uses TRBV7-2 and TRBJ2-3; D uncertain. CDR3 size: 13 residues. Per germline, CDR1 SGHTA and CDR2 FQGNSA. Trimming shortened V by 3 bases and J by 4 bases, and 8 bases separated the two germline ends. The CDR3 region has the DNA TGTGCCAGCAGCTTCCCTCCCGCAGATACGCAGTATTTT. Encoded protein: CASSFPPADTQYF.

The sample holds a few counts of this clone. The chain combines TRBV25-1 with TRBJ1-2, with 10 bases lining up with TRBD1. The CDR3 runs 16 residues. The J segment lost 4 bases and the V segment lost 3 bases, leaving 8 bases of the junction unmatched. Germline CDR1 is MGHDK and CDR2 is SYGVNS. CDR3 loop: CASSDPRQGAGYGYTF. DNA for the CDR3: TGTGCCAGCAGTGACCCCCGACAGGGGGCAGGCTATGGCTACACCTTC.

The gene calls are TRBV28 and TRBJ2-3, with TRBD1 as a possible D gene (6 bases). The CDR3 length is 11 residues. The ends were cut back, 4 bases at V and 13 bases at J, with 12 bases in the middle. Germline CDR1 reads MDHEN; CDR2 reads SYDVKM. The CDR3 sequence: CASSSYRAEYF. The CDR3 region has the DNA TGTGCCAGCAGTTCATACAGGGCCGAGTATTTT.